A single T cell receptor beta chain is shown here with its context. cDNA synthesis used the whole RNA isolate, giving expressed TCRB sequences. The data were produced by immunoSEQ multiplex PCR, yet TCRdb's version contains in-frame clones alone and is incomplete. The sample comprises nearly 250,000 clones, roughly 14% of which are singletons, and more than 0.025% rests with the top ten. This sample stems from a study of beta chain features in type 1 diabetes. The CDR3 has 16 amino acids. Germline trimming cut 2 bases from V and 1 base from J; bases unmatched to any gene: 2. Germline V gene data show CDR1 as SGHTA and CDR2 as FQGNSA.

The V and J genes are TRBV7-2 and TRBJ2-5; 12 bases are a match to TRBD2. The sequenced sample was naive CD4+ T cells from blood. The TCR was taken from a woman in her thirties or forties in good health. CDR3 loop: CASSLLAGGPQETQYF. In DNA, the CDR3 is TGTGCCAGCAGCTTACTAGCGGGGGGGCCCCAAGAGACCCAGTACTTC. Together with reference TRBV7-2 and TRBJ2-5, the CDR3 gives the full variable domain: GAGVSQSPSNKVTEKGKDVELRCDPISGHTALYWYRQSLGQGLEFLIYFQGNSAPDKSGLPSDRFSAERTGGSVSTLTIQRTQQEDSAVYLCASSLLAGGPQETQYFGPGTRLLVL.